Presented here are 28 T cell receptor beta chains from one specimen sequenced in a study of cytomegalovirus exposure and HLA in healthy donors. PCR was performed using 60 Vbeta and 13 Jbeta primers. Sequencing was performed with immunoSEQ multiplex PCR; in TCRdb, only in-frame clones are kept and a portion is missing. The data hold tens of thousands of clones, with 60% to 80% observed a single time. The sample comprised PBMCs. The receptors originated from a woman aged 40 to 55 in good health and CMV-seropositive.

Only a few counts were recorded for this clone. The sample holds other DNA sequences that translate to the same CDR3. This sequence joins TRBV6-5 and TRBJ2-1; 7 bases fit TRBD1. The germline gives CDR1 MNHEY, CDR2 SVGAGI. The CDR3 is 15 amino acids. V dropped 6 bases and J dropped 0; count of bases not matched to a gene: 5. The CDR3 here is CASSRDRGSYNEQFF. The CDR3 bases are TGTGCCAGCAGCCGGGACAGAGGCTCCTACAATGAGCAGTTCTTC.

The J gene is TRBJ2-1, the V gene TRBV7-2; D gene unclear. This CDR3 contains 14 residues. Germline CDR1 reads SGHTA; CDR2 reads FQGNSA. The ends were cut back, 2 bases at V and 2 bases at J, with 7 bases in the middle. The CDR3 here is CASSLLPTYNEQFF. The CDR3 DNA sequence: TGTGCCAGCAGCTTACTACCCACCTACAATGAGCAGTTCTTC.

The chain employs TRBV2 and TRBJ2-5; perhaps TRBD1 as D (6 bases). The better agreement between TRBJ2-7 and the DNA end casts doubt on the J call. The CDR3 contains 15 residues. CDR1 is SNHLY, CDR2 FYNNEI, per germline. Here the CDR3 DNA reads TGTGCCAGCTCGGTAGGGGACATGATCTCCTACGAGCAGTACTTC. It codes for CASSVGDMISYEQYF.

This chain joins TRBV5-5 and TRBJ2-7; D is unclear. CDR1 is SGHKS, CDR2 YYEKEE, per germline (reference sequence). The CDR3 spans 13 residues. V lost 3 bases, J lost 3 bases, and 10 bases lay in between. In DNA, the CDR3 is TGTGCCAGCAGCTCGACTCCCGGCTACGAGCAGTACTTC. Encoded protein: CASSSTPGYEQYF.

This clone has more than one count but fewer than ten. The CDR3 sequence: CASSFWTGLGTEAFF. DNA of the CDR3: TGTGCCAGCAGCTTTTGGACAGGCTTGGGCACTGAAGCTTTCTTT. This rearrangement joins TRBV5-4 to TRBJ1-1; TRBD1 matches 7 bases. There are 15 residues in the CDR3. Germline assignment: CDR1 SGHNT and CDR2 YYREEE (reference sequence). The V and J ends lost 2 bases and 4 bases, in that order; junction bases with no gene match: 8.

The chain uses TRBV6-1 and TRBJ2-3; TRBD2 agrees at 8 bases. CDR1 and CDR2 from the germline V gene are MNHNS and SASEGT. The length of the CDR3 is 12 residues. Germline trimming cut 5 bases from V and 7 bases from J; bases unmatched to any gene: 2. CDR3 residues: CASSTSGYTQYF. CDR3 bases: TGTGCCAGCAGTACTAGCGGTTATACGCAGTATTTT.

The V and J genes are TRBV6-5 and TRBJ2-7, with D perhaps matching TRBD2 (5 bases). The CDR3 runs to 14 residues. Trimming stripped 8 bases from V and 0 bases from J, with 14 bases between. CDR1 and CDR2 (germline): MNHEY, SVGAGI. The CDR3 loop is CASGRIGDSYEQYF. CDR3 DNA sequence: TGTGCCAGCGGCCGAATCGGGGACTCCTACGAGCAGTACTTC.

The chain is built from TRBV4-3 and TRBJ2-6, with D perhaps TRBD2 (5 bases). This CDR3 is built from 16 residues. Germline CDR1 LGHNA, CDR2 YSLEER. Trimming cost V 0 bases and J 4 bases, with 10 bases left between them. The chain's CDR3 is CASSQDRGFGANVLTF. CDR3 bases: TGCGCCAGCAGCCAAGATCGAGGGTTCGGGGCCAACGTCCTGACTTTC.

CDR3 protein: CASSISGTGNYGYTF. The CDR3 coding sequence is TGTGCCAGTAGTATATCTGGGACAGGGAACTATGGCTACACCTTC. The chain couples TRBV19 to TRBJ1-2; 9 bases agree with TRBD1. The CDR3 extends over 15 amino acids. Germline lookup yields CDR1 LNHDA and CDR2 SQIVND (reference sequence). With 2 bases clipped from V and 2 bases from J, the junction kept 3 bases outside the gene matches. The variable domain in full, with the rest retrieved from reference TRBV19 and TRBJ1-2, is DGGITQSPKYLFRKEGQNVTLSCEQNLNHDAMYWYRQDPGQGLRLIYYSQIVNDFQKGDIAEGYSVSREKKESFPLTVTSAQKNPTAFYLCASSISGTGNYGYTFGSGTRLTVV.

The rearrangement links TRBV6-5 to TRBJ1-1; TRBD1 might be the D (5 bases). CDR3 length: 15 residues. From germline, CDR1 is MNHEY and CDR2 SVGAGI. Trimming pared 5 bases from V and 0 bases from J, leaving 13 bases between. CDR3 in DNA: TGTGCCAGCAGTCGAAACAGGTTATTGAACACTGAAGCTTTCTTT. It is translated as CASSRNRLLNTEAFF.

The chain combines TRBV18 with TRBJ2-7, with 8 bases identical to TRBD1. V trimming: 2 bases; J trimming: 7 bases; junction bases outside the gene matches: 10. The CDR3 totals 15 residues. CDR1 and CDR2 (germline): KGHSH, LQKENI. The CDR3 loop reads CASSPRVTGVGEQYF. In DNA, the CDR3 is TGTGCCAGCTCACCAAGGGTGACAGGGGTTGGGGAGCAGTACTTC.

The V call is TRBV29-1, the J call TRBJ1-3, with D unresolved. CDR1 and CDR2 (germline): SQVTM, ANQGSEA. The CDR3 sequence is 13 residues long. The V end was cut by 4 bases, the J end by 4 bases, with 11 bases between. CDR3 DNA: TGCAGCGTTGGTACAAACCCGGGAAACACCATATATTTT. Protein sequence: CSVGTNPGNTIYF.

The V and J genes are TRBV5-1 and TRBJ2-1; D perhaps matches TRBD1 (5 bases). The V gene lost 4 bases and the J gene lost 2 bases, with 13 bases spanning the gap. Germline-derived CDR1 and CDR2 are SGHRS and YFSETQ. There are 15 residues in the CDR3. In DNA, the CDR3 is TGCGCCAGCAGCATTACAGGACCCGCCTACAATGAGCAGTTCTTC. Amino acid sequence: CASSITGPAYNEQFF.

This rearrangement joins TRBV6-1 to TRBJ1-2, with D unresolved. This CDR3 has 14 amino acids. V lost 6 bases, J lost 6 bases, and 17 bases lay in between. In germline, CDR1 is MNHNS, CDR2 SASEGT. CDR3 in amino acids: CASSALQNFNGYTF. In DNA form, the CDR3 reads TGTGCCAGCAGCGCCCTACAGAACTTTAATGGCTACACCTTC.

The V call is TRBV19, the J call TRBJ2-3; 7 nucleotides match TRBD2. The germline gives CDR1 LNHDA, CDR2 SQIVND (reference sequence). This CDR3 has 16 residues. J gave up 3 bases and V 2 bases, and 8 bases lay outside the gene matches. CDR3 DNA sequence: TGTGCCAGTAGTATATTCCCCGGGGGAGGGACAGATACGCAGTATTTT. Amino acid sequence: CASSIFPGGGTDTQYF.

This clone was picked up a small number of times. The chain employs TRBV29-1 and TRBJ1-4; tentatively, D is TRBD1 (6 bases). This CDR3 is 13 amino acids long. V was trimmed by 5 bases and J by 5 bases, leaving 12 bases between them. The germline V gene has CDR1 SQVTM and CDR2 ANQGSEA. CDR3 in amino acids: CSVLQGWNEKLFF. The CDR3 bases are TGCAGCGTTCTACAGGGTTGGAATGAAAAACTGTTTTTT.

The chain uses TRBV6-5 and TRBJ1-1; D unclear. Trimming stripped 2 bases from V and 3 bases from J, with 4 bases between. CDR1 and CDR2 from the germline V gene are MNHEY and SVGAGI. The CDR3 has 12 residues. CDR3 loop: CASSYRDTEAFF. The CDR3 DNA reads as TGTGCCAGCAGTTACCGTGACACTGAAGCTTTCTTT.

In this sample, this clone turned up a few times. The CDR3 is CASSPKPRNTGELFF. As DNA, the CDR3 is TGTGCCAGCAGCCCCAAACCCAGAAACACCGGGGAGCTGTTTTTT. The rearrangement links TRBV7-3 to TRBJ2-2; D gene uncertain. The V end lost 5 bases, the J end lost 2 bases, and 12 bases lay between the germline ends. Germline CDR1 reads SGHTA; CDR2 reads FQGTGA. The CDR3 sequence is 15 residues long.

V usage is TRBV4-1 and J usage is TRBJ1-5, with unresolved D. The CDR3 is 17 residues long. CDR1 MGHRA and CDR2 YSYEKL come from the germline V gene. The ends were cut back, 4 bases at V and 6 bases at J, with 22 bases in the middle. In nucleotides, the CDR3 is TGCGCCAGCAGCCTTCGTGGACTGTCTACGAATGCTCAGCCCCAGCATTTT. It yields the protein CASSLRGLSTNAQPQHF.

J is TRBJ2-3 and V is TRBV9, with TRBD2 identical over 9 bases. Losses at the gene ends were 0 bases for V and 5 bases for J; bases not matched to a gene: 4. Germline V gene data show CDR1 as SGDLS and CDR2 as YYNGEE. The CDR3 is 15 residues long. The CDR3 protein is CASSVGGGALDTQYF. The CDR3 bases are TGTGCCAGCAGCGTAGGCGGGGGGGCTTTAGATACGCAGTATTTT.

The chain couples TRBV6-6 to TRBJ1-4; perhaps TRBD1 as D (5 bases). The CDR3 sequence is 14 residues long. Trimming left V 6 bases short and J 4 bases short, with 12 bases between. Germline V gene lookup returns CDR1 MNHNY and CDR2 SVGAGI (reference sequence). For the CDR3, the DNA is TGTGCCAGCAGGAGACAGCATTTTAATGAAAAACTGTTTTTT. Translated: CASRRQHFNEKLFF.

The chain couples TRBV2 to TRBJ2-7; 10 positions match TRBD1. J was trimmed by 2 bases and V by 4 bases; bases with no gene match: 5. This CDR3 has 15 amino acids. Germline V gene lookup returns CDR1 SNHLY and CDR2 FYNNEI. CDR3 amino acids: CASSVDRGPTYEQYF. DNA of the CDR3: TGTGCCAGCAGTGTTGACAGGGGGCCCACCTACGAGCAGTACTTC.

This rearrangement joins TRBV5-6 to TRBJ2-6; D is unclear. The V gene lost 1 base and the J gene lost 0 bases, with 5 bases spanning the gap. Germline lookup yields CDR1 SGHDT and CDR2 YYEEEE. This CDR3 is built from 15 residues. The DNA for the CDR3 is TGTGCCAGCAGCTTGTACAGCTCTGGGGCCAACGTCCTGACTTTC. Protein: CASSLYSSGANVLTF.

This clone was observed a handful of times. The V call is TRBV9, the J call TRBJ2-3; 8 bases match TRBD1. Germline values: CDR1 SGDLS, CDR2 YYNGEE. The CDR3 covers 14 residues. J lost 8 bases, V lost 5 bases, and 10 bases had no gene match. CDR3 residues: CASSVRTGLGTQYF. CDR3 nucleotide sequence: TGTGCCAGCAGTGTGCGGACAGGGCTAGGTACGCAGTATTTT.

The V gene is TRBV19, the J gene TRBJ2-5; 13 nucleotides match TRBD2. The J call may be in error: the DNA end matches TRBJ2-7 better. CDR1 is LNHDA and CDR2 is SQIVND in the germline V gene (reference sequence). The CDR3 is made up of 19 amino acids. Here the CDR3 reads CASSIVAEGLAGAGYEQYF. In DNA form, the CDR3 reads TGTGCCAGTAGTATAGTGGCAGAAGGACTAGCGGGGGCCGGCTACGAGCAGTACTTC.

The chain carries TRBV25-1 and TRBJ1-4, with TRBD1 matching over 8 bases. The CDR3 contains 13 residues. Germline lookup yields CDR1 MGHDK and CDR2 SYGVNS. V was pared by 5 bases and J by 5 bases, with 1 base of the junction left unmatched. CDR3 nucleotides: TGTGCCAGCAGTTCAGGGGGCAATGAAAAACTGTTTTTT. Protein product: CASSSGGNEKLFF. The variable domain in full, with the rest retrieved from reference TRBV25-1 and TRBJ1-4, is EADIYQTPRYLVIGTGKKITLECSQTMGHDKMYWYQQDPGMELHLIHYSYGVNSTEKGDLSSESTVSRIRTEHFPLTLESARPSHTSQYLCASSSGGNEKLFFGSGTQLSVL.

The chain links TRBV5-6 to TRBJ2-7; possibly TRBD1 for D (6 bases). V was pared by 2 bases and J by 4 bases, with 13 bases between. The CDR3 covers 14 residues. CDR1 SGHDT and CDR2 YYEEEE come from the germline V gene. DNA for the CDR3: TGTGCCAGCAGCTTAGGACAGTTAAATTACGAGCAGTACTTC. This codes for CASSLGQLNYEQYF. Supplemented by reference TRBV5-6 and TRBJ2-7, the full variable domain reads DAGVTQSPTHLIKTRGQQVTLRCSPKSGHDTVSWYQQALGQGPQFIFQYYEEEERQRGNFPDRFSGHQFPNYSSELNVNALLLGDSALYLCASSLGQLNYEQYFGPGTRLTVT.

The table lists this clone with a count of one. The CDR3 loop is CASSVQENAGLTDTQYF. For the CDR3, the DNA is TGTGCCAGCAGCGTTCAAGAAAACGCGGGCCTCACAGATACGCAGTATTTT. This chain uses TRBV9 with TRBJ2-3, with D perhaps matching TRBD2 (5 bases). V was clipped by 2 bases and J by 2 bases, with 18 bases between them. This CDR3 spans 17 amino acids. Germline CDR1 and CDR2: SGDLS and YYNGEE.